These 13 T cell receptor beta chains originate from one sample sequenced in a study of T cell responses to AZD1222 COVID-19 vaccine. Only in-frame clones appear in the TCRdb table, and some are missing; sequencing was by immunoSEQ multiplex PCR. In the table there are around 94,000 clones, approximately 88% of which are singletons. The input for sequencing was peripheral blood, taken on day 0 of AZD1222 vaccination. Receptor source: an adult in good health.

For the CDR3, the DNA is TGTGCCAGCAGCTCCCTAGCGTTCGAGTTCTTC. Residues: CASSSLAFEFF. The chain links TRBV11-2 to TRBJ2-1; D might be TRBD2 (6 bases). V gave up 4 bases and J gave up 14 bases, with 12 bases separating them. The CDR3 runs to 11 residues. CDR1 SGHAT and CDR2 FQNNGV come from the germline V gene.

The chain couples TRBV13 to TRBJ1-2; the match to TRBD1 covers 10 bases. Germline V lookup: CDR1 PRHDT, CDR2 FYEKMQ (reference sequence). V lost 0 bases to trimming and J lost 4 bases; unmatched junction nucleotides: 8. The CDR3 extends over 17 amino acids. The CDR3 coding sequence is TGTGCCAGCAGCTTAGGGCGGGGACAGGGGCGGATCTATGGCTACACCTTC. This translates into CASSLGRGQGRIYGYTF.

The V gene is TRBV28, the J gene TRBJ2-4; D uncertain. The CDR3 consists of 9 residues. The V gene lost 2 bases and the J gene lost 12 bases, with 2 bases spanning the gap. Germline CDR1 reads MDHEN; CDR2 reads SYDVKM. The CDR3 is CASSLTQYF. CDR3 DNA: TGTGCCAGCAGTTTAACTCAGTACTTC.

In the case of this clone: At one end, the junction sequence differs from germline, possibly due to a read error. The gene calls are TRBV7-7 and TRBJ2-7; no definite D call. The CDR3 is made up of 15 amino acids. Germline V CDR1 and CDR2: SSHAT, FNYEAQ (reference sequence). The CDR3 is CASSLVLGPPYEQYF. In DNA, the CDR3 is TGTGCTAGCAGCTTAGTGTTAGGTCCCCCCTACGAGCAGTACTTC.

The chain combines TRBV5-4 with TRBJ1-4, with TRBD1 identical over 7 bases. Trimming cost V 6 bases and J 7 bases; bases outside gene matches: 6. Germline V lookup: CDR1 SGHNT, CDR2 YYREEE (reference sequence). The CDR3 has 13 amino acids. The CDR3 sequence is CASTWTGAEKLFF. DNA for the CDR3: TGTGCCAGCACATGGACAGGAGCTGAAAAACTGTTTTTT.

This chain connects TRBV27 to TRBJ1-6, with D perhaps TRBD1 (5 bases). V was cut by 4 bases and J by 8 bases, with 15 bases left in between. The germline V gene encodes CDR1 MNHEY and CDR2 SMNVEV (reference sequence). The CDR3 has 15 residues. CDR3 residues: CASSSMGPSDSPLHF. For the CDR3, the DNA is TGTGCCAGCAGTTCGATGGGACCTTCGGATTCACCCCTCCACTTT.

Here the CDR3 DNA reads TGTGCCAGCAGCCACCGGACTAGCGGGGGGGCCGTGGGGGTGGAGACCCAGTACTTC. It yields the protein CASSHRTSGGAVGVETQYF. The chain links TRBV7-2 to TRBJ2-5, with 15 bases matching TRBD2. The CDR3 has 19 residues. Looked up from germline, CDR1 is SGHTA and CDR2 is FQGNSA. J gave up 5 bases and V 5 bases, and 15 bases lay outside the gene matches.

V is TRBV6-5 and J is TRBJ1-1; D remains unclear. The germline V gene encodes CDR1 MNHEY and CDR2 SVGAGI. The CDR3 is made up of 15 amino acids. Trimming pared 10 bases from V and 0 bases from J, leaving 18 bases between. The CDR3 loop reads CATIDLGPMNTEAFF. DNA for the CDR3: TGTGCCACCATCGACCTAGGTCCTATGAACACTGAAGCTTTCTTT.

A few counts support this clone. The chain carries TRBV3-1 (or the pseudogene TRBV3-2) and TRBJ1-6; 10 bases are a match to TRBD1. The CDR3 is 14 residues long. Trimming took 3 bases from V and 7 from J; bases not matched to a gene: 0. Germline lookup yields CDR1 LGHDT and CDR2 YNNKEL (reference sequence). The CDR3 loop is CASSQTGGNSPLHF. The CDR3 DNA is TGTGCCAGCAGCCAGACAGGGGGCAATTCACCCCTCCACTTT.

The chain combines TRBV27 with TRBJ1-5; weak D call: TRBD1 (5 bases). CDR1 and CDR2 from the germline V gene are MNHEY and SMNVEV (reference sequence). V shed 0 bases and J shed 1 base, with 10 bases lying between them. The CDR3 covers 16 residues. The CDR3 loop reads CASSLSFGGSNQPQHF. CDR3 in DNA: TGTGCCAGCAGTTTATCCTTCGGGGGGAGCAATCAGCCCCAGCATTTT.

The V and J genes are TRBV19 and TRBJ2-5, with 7 bases identical to TRBD2. The CDR3 loop spans 11 amino acids. The V gene end was trimmed by 6 bases and the J gene end by 5 bases; junction bases not matched to a gene: 0. Germline assignment: CDR1 LNHDA and CDR2 SQIVND (reference sequence). The CDR3 DNA sequence: TGTGCCAGTAGGGGGGGGGAGACCCAGTACTTC. Residues: CASRGGETQYF.

The chain joins TRBV5-1 to TRBJ2-1, with 7 positions matching TRBD2. The germline V gene encodes CDR1 SGHRS and CDR2 YFSETQ. J gave up 9 bases and V 2 bases, and 11 bases lay outside the gene matches. CDR3 length: 15 amino acids. CDR3 amino acids: CASSFAGGGVSEQFF. CDR3 coding DNA: TGCGCCAGCAGCTTTGCTGGCGGGGGAGTAAGTGAGCAGTTCTTC.

The gene calls are TRBV18 and TRBJ2-3; tentative D call: TRBD1 (6 bases). The CDR3 runs 15 residues. Germline V gene data show CDR1 as KGHSH and CDR2 as LQKENI. V shed 0 bases and J shed 6 bases, with 13 bases lying between them. The CDR3 spells CASSPPNRAADTQYF. For the CDR3, the DNA is TGTGCCAGCTCACCACCCAACAGGGCGGCCGATACGCAGTATTTT.